The present entry profiles one T cell receptor beta chain with its context. The CDR3 is 16 residues long. Germline V gene data show CDR1 as SGHAT and CDR2 as FQNNGV. Trimming cost V 0 bases and J 4 bases; bases outside gene matches: 6. This sample is part of a study of PD-1 blockade in classical Hodgkin lymphoma. Generated by immunoSEQ multiplex PCR, the TCRdb table keeps only in-frame clones and is missing some. The repertoire has about 41,000 clones, around 75% of them found once; the top ten carry about 20%. Brentuximab vedotin exposure varied among the patients, all of whom had relapsed after autologous stem cell transplantation.

The J gene is TRBJ2-7, the V gene TRBV11-2; TRBD2 agrees at 10 bases. The receptor's source is a human donor with classical Hodgkin lymphoma. The specimen comprised peripheral blood mononuclear cells (PBMCs), sampled at baseline. The CDR3 reads CASSLESSGRGYEQYF. The CDR3 DNA is TGTGCCAGCAGCTTAGAGTCTAGCGGGAGAGGGTACGAGCAGTACTTC.